This T cell receptor (beta chain) was sequenced in a study of T cell repertoires in cytomegalovirus infection (dated by TCRdb to the late 2010s). General notes on the study: Alongside well-studied HLA-B-restricted epitopes, the peptide stimulations were aimed at recently identified HLA-C-restricted CMV epitopes, whose presentation resists viral immunomodulation. Donor HLA type was relevant to the analysis, because carriage of CMV infection together with the matching HLA type was indicated by public TCR beta signatures. What the study reported, not specific to this receptor: In the ex vivo response, HLA-C-restricted CMV-specific TCR beta clonotypes were dominant, and in two of eight donors the single most frequent clonotype came from this HLA-C-restricted group. Carriers of CMV infection plus the relevant HLA type were discriminated by the cumulative frequency of public TCR beta family members in the study cohort and in an independent roughly 370-donor cohort.

The meaning of the sample's treatment or condition label: in vitro stimulation with specific CMV peptide epitopes to enrich CMV-specific T cells. There are a few counts of this clonotype. Its antigen is unknown. The sample holds no much larger clone one base away, and base qualities are not on file. These reads were obtained on an Illumina HiSeq 1500. The public sequencing data were trimmed at Q25 with fastp and processed into clonotypes with MiXCR by TCRdb, which kept only in-frame beta chains. Each CDR3 protein gets just one entry, which takes the most common genes and DNA from the rows behind it. The sample contains approximately 770,000 distinct CDR3 sequences, 25% to 35% of them found a single time. The biggest ten clones account for less than 15% of the sample. The sequence was obtained from a human donor in good health (CMV status not recorded). Some clones in this sample may be carry-over from other donors' samples. The material was cultured CD8+ T cells from PBMCs, obtained from culture after CMV antigen stimulation.

DNA sequence: TGTGCCAGCAGCCCTTTCTCTGACGATACGCAGTATTTT. Its amino acids are CASSPFSDDTQYF. Rearrangement joined TRBV27 to TRBJ2-3; no D segment can be confidently identified. CDR1 and CDR2 (MNHEY, SMNVEV) derive from the germline V gene (reference sequence). Taken from cysteine to phenylalanine, the CDR3 has 13 residues. Only the CDR3 DNA stays, 39 bases, in frame from base 1. V is reduced by 6 bases and J by 6 bases, leaving a spacing of 13 bases between them.